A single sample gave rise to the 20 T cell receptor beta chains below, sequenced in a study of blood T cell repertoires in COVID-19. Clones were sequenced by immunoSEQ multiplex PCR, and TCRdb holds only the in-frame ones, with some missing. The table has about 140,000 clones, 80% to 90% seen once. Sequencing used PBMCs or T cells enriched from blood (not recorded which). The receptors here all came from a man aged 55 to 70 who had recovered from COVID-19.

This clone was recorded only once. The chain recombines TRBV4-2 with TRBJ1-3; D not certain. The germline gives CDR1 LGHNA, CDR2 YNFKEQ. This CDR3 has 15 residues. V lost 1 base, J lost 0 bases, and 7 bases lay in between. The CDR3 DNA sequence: TGTGCCAGCAGCCAAGGCTCCGGCTCTGGAAACACCATATATTTT. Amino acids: CASSQGSGSGNTIYF.

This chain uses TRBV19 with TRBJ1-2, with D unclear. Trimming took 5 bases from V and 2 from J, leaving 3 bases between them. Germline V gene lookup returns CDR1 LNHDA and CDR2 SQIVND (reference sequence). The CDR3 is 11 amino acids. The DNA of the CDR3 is TGTGCCAGTAGTGAGAACTATGGCTACACCTTC. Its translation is CASSENYGYTF.

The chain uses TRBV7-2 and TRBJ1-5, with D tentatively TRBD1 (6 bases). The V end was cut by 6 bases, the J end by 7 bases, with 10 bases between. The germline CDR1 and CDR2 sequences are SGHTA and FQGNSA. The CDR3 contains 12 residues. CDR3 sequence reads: CASSQRGQPQHF. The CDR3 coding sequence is TGTGCCAGCAGTCAAAGGGGGCAGCCCCAGCATTTT.

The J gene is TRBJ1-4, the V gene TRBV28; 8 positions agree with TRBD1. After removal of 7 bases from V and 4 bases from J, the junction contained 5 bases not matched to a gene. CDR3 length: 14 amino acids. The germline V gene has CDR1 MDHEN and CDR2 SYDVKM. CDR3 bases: TGTGCCAGCACAGGGGGCAGCCGTAATGAAAAACTGTTTTTT. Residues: CASTGGSRNEKLFF.

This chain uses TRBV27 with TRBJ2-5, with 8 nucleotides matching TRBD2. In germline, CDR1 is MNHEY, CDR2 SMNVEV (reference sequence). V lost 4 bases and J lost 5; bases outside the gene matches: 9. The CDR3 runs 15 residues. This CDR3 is CASSSGLAGGETQYF. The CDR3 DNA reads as TGTGCCAGCAGTTCCGGACTAGCAGGTGGTGAGACCCAGTACTTC.

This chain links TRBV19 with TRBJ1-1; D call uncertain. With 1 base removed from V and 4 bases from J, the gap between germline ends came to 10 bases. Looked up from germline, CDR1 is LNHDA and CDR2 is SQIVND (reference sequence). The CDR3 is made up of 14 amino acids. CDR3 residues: CASSIGVPRTEAFF. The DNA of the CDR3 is TGTGCCAGTAGTATAGGAGTCCCGCGCACTGAAGCTTTCTTT.

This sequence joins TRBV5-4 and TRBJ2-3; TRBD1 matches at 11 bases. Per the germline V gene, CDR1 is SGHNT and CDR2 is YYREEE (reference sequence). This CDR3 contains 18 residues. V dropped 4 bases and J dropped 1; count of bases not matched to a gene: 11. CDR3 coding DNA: TGTGCCAGCAGCGCGGACAGGGGGCGCGATTTTCGCACAGATACGCAGTATTTT. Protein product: CASSADRGRDFRTDTQYF.

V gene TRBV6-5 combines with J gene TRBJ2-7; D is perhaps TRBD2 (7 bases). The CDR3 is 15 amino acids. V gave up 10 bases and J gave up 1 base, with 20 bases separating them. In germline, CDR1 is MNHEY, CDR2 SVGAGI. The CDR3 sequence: CATSFSGGESYEQYF. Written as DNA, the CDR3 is TGTGCCACCTCGTTTTCGGGGGGCGAATCCTACGAGCAGTACTTC.

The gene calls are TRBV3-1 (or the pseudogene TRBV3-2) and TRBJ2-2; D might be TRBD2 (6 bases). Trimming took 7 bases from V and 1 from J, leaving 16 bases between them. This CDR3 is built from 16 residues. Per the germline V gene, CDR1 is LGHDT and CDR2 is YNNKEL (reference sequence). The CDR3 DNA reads TGTGCCAGCATCGGAGGAGCGGGTCTGAACACCGGGGAGCTGTTTTTT. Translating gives CASIGGAGLNTGELFF.

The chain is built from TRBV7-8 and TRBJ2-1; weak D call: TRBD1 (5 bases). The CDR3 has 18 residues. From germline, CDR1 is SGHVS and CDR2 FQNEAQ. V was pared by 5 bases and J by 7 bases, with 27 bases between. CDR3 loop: CASSRDREPSKRGNEQFF. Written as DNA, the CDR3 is TGTGCCAGCAGCCGCGACAGAGAGCCTTCTAAACGTGGGAATGAGCAGTTCTTC.

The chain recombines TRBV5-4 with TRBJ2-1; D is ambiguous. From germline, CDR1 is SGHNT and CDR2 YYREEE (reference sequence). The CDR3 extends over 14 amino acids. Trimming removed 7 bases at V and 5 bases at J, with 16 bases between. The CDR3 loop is CASRRQVSDNEQFF. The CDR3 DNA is TGTGCCAGCCGACGGCAGGTTTCGGACAATGAGCAGTTCTTC.

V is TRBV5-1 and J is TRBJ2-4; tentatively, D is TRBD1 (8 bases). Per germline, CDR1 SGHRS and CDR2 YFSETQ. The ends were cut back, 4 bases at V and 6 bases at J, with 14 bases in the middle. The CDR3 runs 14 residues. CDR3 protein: CASSKTGGVNIQYF. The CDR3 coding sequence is TGCGCCAGCAGCAAAACAGGGGGGGTAAACATTCAGTACTTC.

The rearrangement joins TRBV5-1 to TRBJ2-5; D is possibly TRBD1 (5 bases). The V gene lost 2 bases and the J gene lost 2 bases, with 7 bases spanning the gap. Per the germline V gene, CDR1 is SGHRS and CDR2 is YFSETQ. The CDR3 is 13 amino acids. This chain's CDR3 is CASSFPGQETQYF. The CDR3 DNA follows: TGCGCCAGCAGCTTCCCAGGGCAAGAGACCCAGTACTTC.

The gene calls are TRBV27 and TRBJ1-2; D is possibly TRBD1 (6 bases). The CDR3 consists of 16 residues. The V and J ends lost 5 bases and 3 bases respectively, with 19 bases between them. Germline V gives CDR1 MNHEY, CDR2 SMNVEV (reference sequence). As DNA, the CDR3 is TGTGCCAGCAGTCCGTATCAGGGGATTTTATACTATGGCTACACCTTC. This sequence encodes CASSPYQGILYYGYTF.

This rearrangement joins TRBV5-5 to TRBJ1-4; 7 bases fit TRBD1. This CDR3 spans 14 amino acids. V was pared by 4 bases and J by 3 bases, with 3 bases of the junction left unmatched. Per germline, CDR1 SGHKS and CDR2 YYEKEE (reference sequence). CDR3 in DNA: TGTGCCAGCAGCCGCGACAGGGCTAATGAAAAACTGTTTTTT. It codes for CASSRDRANEKLFF.

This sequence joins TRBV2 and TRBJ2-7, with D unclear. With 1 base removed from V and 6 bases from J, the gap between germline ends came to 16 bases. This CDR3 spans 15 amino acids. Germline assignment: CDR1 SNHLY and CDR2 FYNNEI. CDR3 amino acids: CASSEEEVTPSEQYF. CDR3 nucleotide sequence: TGTGCCAGCAGTGAAGAAGAGGTAACCCCCTCCGAGCAGTACTTC.

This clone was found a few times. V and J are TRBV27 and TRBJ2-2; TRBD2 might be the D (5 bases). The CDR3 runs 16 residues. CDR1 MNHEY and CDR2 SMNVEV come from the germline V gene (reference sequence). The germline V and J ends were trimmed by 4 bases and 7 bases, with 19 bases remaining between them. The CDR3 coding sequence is TGTGCCAGCAGTTCAGGACCCGGGCGGAGGAACGGGGAGCTGTTTTTT. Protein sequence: CASSSGPGRRNGELFF.

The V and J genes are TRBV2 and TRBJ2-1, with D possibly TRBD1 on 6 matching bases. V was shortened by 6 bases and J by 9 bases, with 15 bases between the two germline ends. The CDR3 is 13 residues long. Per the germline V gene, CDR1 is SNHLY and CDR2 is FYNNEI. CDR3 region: CASSRGGYPEQFF. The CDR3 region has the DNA TGTGCCAGCAGCAGGGGCGGGTACCCTGAGCAGTTCTTC.

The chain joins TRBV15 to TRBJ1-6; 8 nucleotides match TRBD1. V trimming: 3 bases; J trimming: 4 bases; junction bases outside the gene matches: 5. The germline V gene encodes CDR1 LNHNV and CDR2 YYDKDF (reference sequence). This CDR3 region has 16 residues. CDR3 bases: TGTGCCACCAGCAGGCAGCGGACAGGGTATAATTCACCCCTCCACTTT. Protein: CATSRQRTGYNSPLHF.

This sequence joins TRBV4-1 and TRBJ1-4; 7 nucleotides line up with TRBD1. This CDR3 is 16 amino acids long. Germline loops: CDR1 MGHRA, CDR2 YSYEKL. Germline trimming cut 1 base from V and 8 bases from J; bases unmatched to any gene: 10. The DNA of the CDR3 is TGCGCCAGCAGCCAAGCAAGGGGGCAGGTGTACGAAAAACTGTTTTTT. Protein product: CASSQARGQVYEKLFF.